This TCR beta chain was sequenced in a study of response to subunit inactivated influenza vaccine. This clonotype was found a few times. Its matching antigen is unknown. There are 15 residues in the CDR3. Germline CDR1 DFQATT, CDR2 SNEGSKA (reference sequence). V was trimmed by 3 bases and J by 1 base, leaving 12 bases between them. From the RT-PCR reads, TCRdb called clonotypes with MiXCR, one entry per CDR3 protein. The table shows 650,000 to 850,000 distinct CDR3 sequences, with around 13% occurring only once. Study-wide results and limits: Authors suggested seasonal influenza vaccinations each recruit few new T cells.

This TCR was recovered from a man aged 45 to 65 who received an inactivated influenza vaccine. The specimen comprised PBMCs from blood, sampled about 14 days before vaccination. V usage is TRBV20-1 and J usage is TRBJ2-2; TRBD1 or TRBD2 may be the D gene (5 bases each). The CDR3 region has the DNA TGCAGTGCTAGTGCCGGGACCCGGAACACCGGGGAGCTGTTTTTT. Amino acid sequence: CSASAGTRNTGELFF.